The 32 T cell receptor beta chains given below trace back to one sample, sequenced in a study of regulatory T cells in long-lasting Graves disease. Time point given: newly diagnosed GD, antithyroid drugs for less than 3 months. PBMCs were the source of the RNA used for TCR sequencing. Through Arm-PCR of CDR3 regions and iRepertoire HTBI primers, TCR beta libraries were built. TCRdb re-analysed the multiplex PCR reads in MiXCR, keeping a single row per CDR3 protein. The repertoire includes over 500,000 distinct CDR3 sequences, roughly 15% of them detected once, and around 13% sits in the top ten. This sample also appeared in a second study, on T cells in Graves' hyperthyroidism and ophthalmopathy.

The sequencing used peripheral blood mononuclear cells (PBMCs), collected at new diagnosis, from a patient treated with antithyroid drugs. These receptors originate from a man between 18 and 35 years old with Graves disease.

This clonotype was seen ten or more times. The V call is TRBV6-5, the J call TRBJ1-2, with unresolved D. Trimming removed 0 bases from V and 0 bases from J, with 17 bases in between. This CDR3 has 18 amino acids. Germline assignment: CDR1 MNHEY and CDR2 SVGAGI. CDR3 sequence: CASSYSLGSPQANYGYTF. The CDR3 DNA reads as TGTGCCAGCAGTTACTCCTTGGGCAGCCCTCAAGCTAACTATGGCTACACCTTC.

This clonotype has ten or more counts. The chain employs TRBV5-1 and TRBJ2-7; 12 nucleotides align to TRBD1. Germline V CDR1 and CDR2: SGHRS, YFSETQ. Losses at the gene ends were 5 bases for V and 6 bases for J; bases not matched to a gene: 12. This CDR3 is built from 16 residues. The CDR3 loop is CASSSAGTGGFGEQYF. The CDR3 DNA sequence: TGCGCCAGCAGTTCAGCCGGGACAGGGGGCTTTGGCGAGCAGTACTTC.

This clonotype has just a few counts. This chain joins TRBV20-1 and TRBJ1-2; D gene unclear. Trimming stripped 4 bases from V and 0 bases from J, with 3 bases between. CDR3 length equals 11 residues. Germline V gene data show CDR1 as DFQATT and CDR2 as SNEGSKA (reference sequence). This CDR3 is CSAIANYGYTF. The CDR3, as DNA: TGCAGTGCTATTGCTAACTATGGCTACACCTTC.

This clonotype was picked up a small number of times. In DNA form, the CDR3 reads TGTGCCAGCAGCCGTACTTATAATCAGCCCCAGCATTTT. It yields the protein CASSRTYNQPQHF. This chain connects TRBV7-2 to TRBJ1-5; D gene uncertain. V was trimmed by 5 bases and J by 4 bases, leaving 9 bases between them. The CDR3 runs 13 residues. Germline assignment: CDR1 SGHTA and CDR2 FQGNSA.

The V call is TRBV29-1, the J call TRBJ2-2; tentatively, D is TRBD1 (6 bases). The V gene's germline CDR1 is SQVTM and CDR2 ANQGSEA. Trimming removed 7 bases at V and 3 bases at J, with 12 bases between. The CDR3 consists of 13 residues. CDR3 region: CSAGNRDTGELFF. The CDR3 nucleotides read TGCAGCGCAGGAAACAGGGACACCGGGGAGCTGTTTTTT.

V gene TRBV12-3 or TRBV12-4 combines with J gene TRBJ1-6; no definite D call. Trimming stripped 0 bases from V and 10 bases from J, with 7 bases between. The CDR3 length is 13 residues. CDR3 bases: TGTGCCAGCAGTTTAGCCCAAGTCTCACCCCTCCACTTT. The encoded protein is CASSLAQVSPLHF.

Notes on this clonotype: This could be a read error, since a much larger clone is one nucleotide away. CDR3: CASSLEPNSPSAAYEQYF. The CDR3 DNA follows: TGCGCCAGCAGCTTGGAACCTAACTCCCCTAGCGCGGCCTACGAGCAGTACTTC. The chain has TRBV5-1 and TRBJ2-7; D is perhaps TRBD2 (6 bases). Trimming stripped 0 bases from V and 2 bases from J, with 21 bases between. CDR3 size: 18 residues. Germline CDR1 and CDR2: SGHRS and YFSETQ.

This clonotype was seen many times. The rearrangement uses TRBV9 and TRBJ1-2, with D unresolved. Germline CDR1 and CDR2: SGDLS and YYNGEE. CDR3 length: 14 amino acids. With 3 bases removed from V and 0 bases from J, the gap between germline ends came to 9 bases. The CDR3 protein is CASSAQTANYGYTF. The DNA of the CDR3 is TGTGCCAGCAGCGCCCAGACGGCTAACTATGGCTACACCTTC.

This clonotype was counted at least ten times. The CDR3 nucleotides read TGTGCCAGCAGCTCGACAGGGATGGCAGATACGCAGTATTTT. Translating it yields CASSSTGMADTQYF. The rearrangement links TRBV7-9 to TRBJ2-3; 7 bases align to TRBD1. Germline V gene data show CDR1 as SEHNR and CDR2 as FQNEAQ (reference sequence). The CDR3 covers 14 residues. With V trimmed by 4 bases and J by 4 bases, 5 bases remained unmatched. Together with reference TRBV7-9 and TRBJ2-3, the CDR3 gives the full variable domain: DTGVSQNPRHKITKRGQNVTFRCDPISEHNRLYWYRQTLGQGPEFLTYFQNEAQLEKSRLLSDRFSAERPKGSFSTLEIQRTEQGDSAMYLCASSSTGMADTQYFGPGTRLTVL.

In its sample, this clonotype was seen many times. CDR3 DNA sequence: TGTGCCAGCAGTGGGGAGGGGGTACTCAATCAGCCCCAGCATTTT. Its translation is CASSGEGVLNQPQHF. The V call is TRBV12-3 or TRBV12-4, the J call TRBJ1-5; D is possibly TRBD1 (6 bases). V lost 5 bases and J lost 3, with 14 bases in between. The CDR3 contains 15 residues.

This clonotype was observed at least ten times. V gene TRBV6-1 combines with J gene TRBJ2-5, with D tentatively TRBD1 or TRBD2 (5 bases each). Germline-derived CDR1 and CDR2 are MNHNS and SASEGT. Trimming removed 5 bases from V and 1 base from J, with 11 bases in between. The CDR3 is made up of 14 amino acids. CDR3 DNA: TGTGCCAGCAGTTTCCGGGACGGCCAAGAGACCCAGTACTTC. Translation gives CASSFRDGQETQYF.

This clonotype was detected ten times or more. The chain links TRBV6-1 to TRBJ2-5, with 12 bases identical to TRBD2. Germline V gene data show CDR1 as MNHNS and CDR2 as SASEGT. Trimming cost V 0 bases and J 11 bases; bases outside gene matches: 4. This CDR3 region has 14 residues. The chain's CDR3 is CASSEAWTSGIQYF. The CDR3 DNA is TGTGCCAGCAGTGAAGCCTGGACTAGCGGGATACAGTACTTC.

The chain has TRBV5-1 and TRBJ2-3; D remains ambiguous. Germline CDR1 SGHRS, CDR2 YFSETQ. The CDR3 is 14 amino acids. V shed 2 bases and J shed 1 base, with 8 bases lying between them. The CDR3 reads CASSFRSGTDTQYF. CDR3 DNA sequence: TGCGCCAGCAGCTTCCGCTCCGGCACAGATACGCAGTATTTT. The full variable domain, rest sourced from reference TRBV5-1 and TRBJ2-3, is KAGVTQTPRYLIKTRGQQVTLSCSPISGHRSVSWYQQTPGQGLQFLFEYFSETQRNKGNFPGRFSGRQFSNSRSEMNVSTLELGDSALYLCASSFRSGTDTQYFGPGTRLTVL.

The chain combines TRBV9 with TRBJ1-6, with 8 nucleotides matching TRBD1. Germline V gene data show CDR1 as SGDLS and CDR2 as YYNGEE. The trim removed 1 base at V and 10 bases at J, leaving 4 bases unmatched. This CDR3 region has 14 residues. The CDR3 reads CASSVQGAWSPLHF. The DNA of the CDR3 is TGTGCCAGCAGCGTACAGGGGGCATGGTCACCCCTCCACTTT.

This clonotype was seen at least ten times. The chain joins TRBV6-2 or TRBV6-3 to TRBJ2-3; TRBD1 might be the D (5 bases). Trimming took 2 bases from V and 1 from J, leaving 16 bases between them. Germline V lookup: CDR1 MNHEY, CDR2 SVGEGT. The CDR3 is made up of 17 amino acids. The CDR3 region has the DNA TGTGCCAGCAGTTACCGGATCGGACATCTACGCACAGATACGCAGTATTTT. Protein sequence: CASSYRIGHLRTDTQYF.

This clonotype came up a few times. The rearrangement joins TRBV28 to TRBJ1-5; D may be TRBD1 (6 bases). Trimming removed 5 bases from V and 6 bases from J, with 14 bases in between. Germline V gene lookup returns CDR1 MDHEN and CDR2 SYDVKM. The CDR3 spans 14 residues. CDR3: CASSAGAGSQPQHF. CDR3 DNA: TGTGCCAGCAGTGCAGGGGCTGGGTCTCAGCCCCAGCATTTT.

This clonotype was found many times. At one boundary the junction diverges from the germline segment, which might be a read error. The V and J genes are TRBV6-4 and TRBJ1-5, with D perhaps matching TRBD1 (6 bases). CDR1 and CDR2 (germline): MRHNA, SNTAGT. The CDR3 has 19 amino acids. CDR3 sequence reads: CASSYSGVLGGRTNQPQHF. The CDR3 region has the DNA TGTGCCAGCAGTTACTCGGGGGTTCTGGGGGGGCGTACCAATCAGCCCCAGCATTTT.

This clonotype was counted ten times or more. CDR3 residues: CASSFGLAGEGGEQYF. The CDR3 nucleotides are TGTGCCAGCAGTTTTGGTCTAGCGGGAGAGGGAGGCGAGCAGTACTTC. The chain uses TRBV28 and TRBJ2-7; 10 bases map to TRBD2. Germline V gene data show CDR1 as MDHEN and CDR2 as SYDVKM. V dropped 3 bases and J dropped 6; count of bases not matched to a gene: 11. The CDR3 contains 16 residues.

This chain connects TRBV15 to TRBJ1-2; 8 bases align to TRBD1. This CDR3 contains 17 residues. V shed 4 bases, J shed 8 bases, and the junction held 18 bases outside the gene matches. Per the germline V gene, CDR1 is LNHNV and CDR2 is YYDKDF (reference sequence). DNA of the CDR3: TGTGCCACCAGCACCCAGGGCCTTCACAGGGGGACTGGAGGCTACACCTTC. Its translation is CATSTQGLHRGTGGYTF.

This clonotype was seen at least ten times. This sequence joins TRBV5-1 and TRBJ2-1, with D perhaps matching TRBD2 (6 bases). CDR1 and CDR2 (germline): SGHRS, YFSETQ. V was cut by 3 bases and J by 4 bases, with 17 bases left in between. The CDR3 length is 16 residues. CDR3 region: CASSSSGTGVYNEQFF. The CDR3 nucleotides read TGCGCCAGCAGCTCCTCCGGGACGGGAGTTTACAATGAGCAGTTCTTC.

This clonotype has at least ten counts. The chain joins TRBV29-1 to TRBJ2-1, with D hard to call. The germline V gene has CDR1 SQVTM and CDR2 ANQGSEA. Trimming shortened V by 4 bases and J by 3 bases, and 7 bases separated the two germline ends. The CDR3 sequence is 12 residues long. CDR3 nucleotide sequence: TGCAGCGTTGGGCAAATCTACAATGAGCAGTTCTTC. This sequence encodes CSVGQIYNEQFF.

The V and J genes are TRBV5-6 and TRBJ1-5; the match to TRBD1 covers 8 bases. The CDR3 loop spans 15 amino acids. Germline V lookup: CDR1 SGHDT, CDR2 YYEEEE. The V segment lost 3 bases and the J segment 5 bases; nucleotides outside the gene matches: 7. The CDR3 loop is CASSSRQGRYQPQHF. CDR3 nucleotide sequence: TGTGCCAGCAGCTCGCGACAGGGGAGATATCAGCCCCAGCATTTT.

Only a few counts were recorded for this clonotype. The chain combines TRBV3-1 with TRBJ2-1; D remains unclear. Germline assignment: CDR1 LGHDT and CDR2 YNNKEL (reference sequence). This CDR3 has 14 amino acids. Trimming shortened V by 1 base and J by 7 bases, and 11 bases separated the two germline ends. The CDR3, as DNA: TGTGCCAGCAGCCAAGTAGCTGCTCGGAATGAGCAGTTCTTC. This gives the protein CASSQVAARNEQFF.

The V and J genes are TRBV15 and TRBJ2-1; D perhaps matches TRBD1 (6 bases). The CDR3 has 15 amino acids. Per germline, CDR1 LNHNV and CDR2 YYDKDF (reference sequence). V was cut by 0 bases and J by 6 bases, with 12 bases left in between. Here the CDR3 DNA reads TGTGCCACCAGCAGAGAAGGGGGATCGGGCAATGAGCAGTTCTTC. Translated, it gives CATSREGGSGNEQFF.

The CDR3 DNA reads TGCAGTGCTCTCCGAGGCGGGAGCTCCCCCCAGGTGCAGTTCTTC. Protein sequence: CSALRGGSSPQVQFF. This sequence joins TRBV20-1 and TRBJ2-1, with 7 bases aligning to TRBD2. This CDR3 has 15 amino acids. V shed 5 bases, J shed 12 bases, and the junction held 19 bases outside the gene matches. Per the germline V gene, CDR1 is DFQATT and CDR2 is SNEGSKA (reference sequence).

This clonotype was seen ten or more times. Here the CDR3 DNA reads TGCGCCAGCAGCTTCCGGACTGGGGACAATGAGCAGTTCTTC. Its protein product is CASSFRTGDNEQFF. V gene TRBV5-1 combines with J gene TRBJ2-1; D perhaps matches TRBD2 (5 bases). This CDR3 region has 14 residues. V shed 2 bases and J shed 5 bases, with 11 bases lying between them. CDR1 is SGHRS, CDR2 YFSETQ, per germline.

Ten or more counts support this clonotype. The rearrangement links TRBV30 to TRBJ1-2; TRBD1 matches at 8 bases. The length of the CDR3 is 14 residues. Trimming removed 2 bases from V and 0 bases from J; junction bases left unmatched: 2. CDR1 and CDR2 from the germline V gene are GTSNPN and SVGIG (reference sequence). CDR3 nucleotides: TGTGCCTGGAGTATACAGGGGGCTAACTATGGCTACACCTTC. Its protein product is CAWSIQGANYGYTF.

With regard to this clonotype: This may arise from a read error, as a much more abundant clone is one base away. The V gene is TRBV29-1, the J gene TRBJ2-1; D remains unclear. CDR1 is SQVTM and CDR2 is ANQGSEA in the germline V gene. There are 12 residues in the CDR3. The CDR3 loop reads CGVEENGQNAFF. CDR3 DNA sequence: TGCGGCGTTGAAGAGAATGGGCAGAACGCGTTCTTC.

This clonotype was picked up many times. This sequence joins TRBV6-2 or TRBV6-3 and TRBJ1-5; D possibly corresponds to TRBD1 (6 bases). The CDR3 covers 15 residues. The germline CDR1 and CDR2 sequences are MNHEY and SVGEGT. Trimming removed 0 bases from V and 6 bases from J, with 12 bases in between. CDR3 nucleotides: TGTGCCAGCAGTTACTCGGAGGGGGGGATTCAGCCCCAGCATTTT. It is translated as CASSYSEGGIQPQHF.

In this sample, this clonotype turned up many times. The V and J genes are TRBV28 and TRBJ2-7; either TRBD1 or TRBD2 may fit D (5 bases each). V gave up 10 bases and J gave up 6 bases, with 22 bases separating them. The CDR3 spans 14 residues. CDR1 is MDHEN, CDR2 SYDVKM, per germline. CDR3 nucleotide sequence: TGTGCCACGGAAAAAATAGGGACGGCCGGCGAGCAGTACTTC. Protein sequence: CATEKIGTAGEQYF. Based on the CDR3 plus reference TRBV28 and TRBJ2-7, the full variable domain is DVKVTQSSRYLVKRTGEKVFLECVQDMDHENMFWYRQDPGLGLRLIYFSYDVKMKEKGDIPEGYSVSREKKERFSLILESASTNQTSMYLCATEKIGTAGEQYFGPGTRLTVT.

This clonotype has a count of ten or more. The J gene is TRBJ2-3, the V gene TRBV6-2 or TRBV6-3, with 14 bases identical to TRBD2. Trimming cost V 6 bases and J 4 bases; bases outside gene matches: 6. CDR1 and CDR2 from the germline V gene are MNHEY and SVGEGT. This CDR3 comprises 16 residues. The CDR3 sequence is CASRGGLAGGSDTQYF. The CDR3 DNA follows: TGTGCCAGCAGGGGCGGACTAGCGGGAGGATCAGATACGCAGTATTTT.

This clonotype came up many times. The chain recombines TRBV12-3 or TRBV12-4 with TRBJ2-2; 11 bases line up with TRBD1. This CDR3 has 17 residues. J lost 3 bases, V lost 5 bases, and 8 bases had no gene match. The CDR3 nucleotides read TGTGCCAGCAGTCCCCTCCCGGGACAGGGGGACACCGGGGAGCTGTTTTTT. Its translation is CASSPLPGQGDTGELFF.